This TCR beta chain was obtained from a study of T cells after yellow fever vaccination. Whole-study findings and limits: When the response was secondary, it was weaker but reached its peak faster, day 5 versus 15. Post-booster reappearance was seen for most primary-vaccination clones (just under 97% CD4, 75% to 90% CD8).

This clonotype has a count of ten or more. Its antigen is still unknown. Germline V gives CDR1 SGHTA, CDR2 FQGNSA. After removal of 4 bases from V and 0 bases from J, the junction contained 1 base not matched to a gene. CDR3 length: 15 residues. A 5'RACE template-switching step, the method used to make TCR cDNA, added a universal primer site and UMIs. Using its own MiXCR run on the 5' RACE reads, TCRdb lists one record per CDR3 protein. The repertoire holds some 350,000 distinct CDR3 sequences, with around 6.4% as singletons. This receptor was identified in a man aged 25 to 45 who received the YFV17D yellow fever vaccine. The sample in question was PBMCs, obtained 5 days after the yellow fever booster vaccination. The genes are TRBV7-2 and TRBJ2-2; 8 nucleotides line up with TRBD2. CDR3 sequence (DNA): TGTGCCAGCAGCTCGGGAGGGCCGAACACCGGGGAGCTGTTTTTT. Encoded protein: CASSSGGPNTGELFF.